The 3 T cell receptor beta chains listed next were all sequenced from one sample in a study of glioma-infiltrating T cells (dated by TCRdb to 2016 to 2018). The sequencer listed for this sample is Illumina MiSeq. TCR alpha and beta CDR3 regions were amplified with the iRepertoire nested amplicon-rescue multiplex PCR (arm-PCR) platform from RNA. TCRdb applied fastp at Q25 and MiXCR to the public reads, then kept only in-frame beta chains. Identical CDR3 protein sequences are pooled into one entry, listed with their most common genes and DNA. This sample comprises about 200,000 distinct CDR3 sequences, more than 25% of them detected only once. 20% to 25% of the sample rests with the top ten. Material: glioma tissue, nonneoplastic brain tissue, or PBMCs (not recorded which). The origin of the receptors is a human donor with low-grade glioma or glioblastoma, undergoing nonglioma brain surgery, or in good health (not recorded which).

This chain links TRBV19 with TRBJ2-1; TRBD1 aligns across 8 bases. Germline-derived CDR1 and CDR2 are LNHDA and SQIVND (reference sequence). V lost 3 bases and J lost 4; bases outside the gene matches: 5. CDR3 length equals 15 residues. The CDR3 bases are TGTGCCAGTAGTATTCAGGGGGCGTCTTACAATGAGCAGTTCTTC. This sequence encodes CASSIQGASYNEQFF.

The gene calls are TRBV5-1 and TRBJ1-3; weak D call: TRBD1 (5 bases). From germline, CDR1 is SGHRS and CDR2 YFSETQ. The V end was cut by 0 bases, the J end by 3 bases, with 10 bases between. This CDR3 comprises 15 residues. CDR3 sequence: CASSLEGANGNTIYF. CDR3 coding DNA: TGCGCCAGCAGCTTGGAAGGGGCTAATGGAAACACCATATATTTT.

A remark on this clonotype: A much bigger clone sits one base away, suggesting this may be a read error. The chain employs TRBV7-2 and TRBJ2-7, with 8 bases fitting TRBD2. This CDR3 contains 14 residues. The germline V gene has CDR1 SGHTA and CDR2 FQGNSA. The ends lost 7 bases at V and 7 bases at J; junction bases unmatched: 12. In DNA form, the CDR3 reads TGTGCCAGCACCTCTCAAGCGGGAGAGAAAGAGCAGTACTTC. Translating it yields CASTSQAGEKEQYF.